Detailed here is one T cell receptor beta chain. This clone was found a few times. Its cognate antigen has yet to be identified. No clone much larger than this one lies a single base away; base qualities are absent. The data were taken from a study of OX40 agonist ivuxolimab in advanced cancers. Background for the entire study: Ivuxolimab was a fully human IgG2 agonistic monoclonal antibody targeting the costimulatory receptor OX40 (CD134). Of the 50 to 55 dose-escalation patients, hepatocellular carcinoma was present in around 20, melanoma in approximately 15, renal cell carcinoma in 9 and head and neck cancer in 9. Peripheral TCRbeta sequencing was intended to test whether TCR sequence diversity was altered and clonal T-cell expansion was caused by ivuxolimab. In the dose-escalation cohort, approximately 80% of patients were male, and the mean age was 60 years with a range of roughly 20 to 85. Three dose-escalation patients achieved partial responses, one with hepatocellular carcinoma and two with cutaneous melanoma. Intravenous ivuxolimab was administered to patients every 2 weeks at six dose levels: 0.01, 0.1, 0.3, 1.5, 3 and 10 mg/kg. Prior anti-PD-1, anti-PD-L1 or anti-CTLA-4 therapy was permitted, and checkpoint inhibitors had been received by about 44% of dose-escalation patients. The monotherapy dose-escalation portion (N of about 52 patients) of the phase I ivuxolimab trial is reported in the paper. The investigation overall reported the following: In the 0.1-3.0 mg/kg groups, partial responders were among the patients with the lowest normalized peripheral clonal expansion, particularly in CD8+ T cells. Which antigens the clonally expanded peripheral T cells were specific for was not determined. At doses of 0.1 to 3.0 mg/kg, clonal expansion of both CD4+ and CD8+ T cells in blood was seen between baseline and week 6. Low levels of normalized T-cell clonal expansion were also shown by some nonresponding patients. After ivuxolimab, more expanded clones were found on average in CD8+ T cells than in CD4+ T cells.

CDR3 length: 17 amino acids, cysteine to phenylalanine. The only DNA kept is the CDR3, 51 bases in frame from the first base. At the junction V is shortened by 4 bases and J by 0 bases, with 16 bases in between. For CDR1 and CDR2, the germline V gene lists MNHNS and SASEGT. For sequencing of the TCRbeta CDR3 region, genomic DNA was extracted from the sorted cells. TCRbeta CDR3 regions were sequenced using the immunoSEQ Assay. TCRdb carries this immuneACCESS record with in-frame sequences only. Its versions omit some clonotypes, under half of them owing to an unresolved V gene in the studies checked, with the rest unexplained. In all, the sample holds approximately 74,000 clones, and around 79% of those were seen once. About 5% of the sample rests with the top ten. The trial excluded patients who had a history of autoimmune disease or were on systemic immunosuppression. In every dose cohort, peripheral blood was drawn for TCR sequencing at baseline, cycle 4 day 1, and cycle 7 day 1. Samples came from an open-label, multicenter, first-in-human phase I dose-escalation trial of ivuxolimab. Adults with locally advanced or metastatic head and neck squamous cell, hepatocellular, melanoma or renal cell carcinoma were enrolled in the trial. Before TCR sequencing, CD4+ T cells and CD8+ T cells were sorted from peripheral blood as separate populations.

This clonotype was sampled from an adult with an advanced solid tumor such as melanoma, head and neck, liver or kidney cancer. The chain is made from TRBV6-1 and TRBJ1-5; TRBD1 is a possible D gene, resting on 6 matching bases. Sequenced here: CD4+ or CD8+ T cells sorted from blood, sampled in a trial of the OX40 agonist ivuxolimab. The nucleotide sequence is TGTGCCAGCAGTGGAAACAGGGCCCCCTATAGCAATCAGCCCCAGCATTTT. This yields the protein CASSGNRAPYSNQPQHF.